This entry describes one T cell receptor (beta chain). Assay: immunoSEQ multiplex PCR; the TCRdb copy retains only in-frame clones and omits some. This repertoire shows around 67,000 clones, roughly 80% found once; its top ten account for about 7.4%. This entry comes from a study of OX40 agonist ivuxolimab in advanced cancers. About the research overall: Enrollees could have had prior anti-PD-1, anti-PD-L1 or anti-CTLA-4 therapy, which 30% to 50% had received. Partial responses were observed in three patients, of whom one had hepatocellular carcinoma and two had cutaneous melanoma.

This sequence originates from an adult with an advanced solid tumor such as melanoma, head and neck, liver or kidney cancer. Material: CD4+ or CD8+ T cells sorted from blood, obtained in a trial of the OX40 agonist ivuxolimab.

Here the CDR3 reads CASSFAGAQPQHF. CDR3 nucleotides: TGTGCCAGCAGTTTCGCGGGCGCCCAGCCCCAGCATTTT. This rearrangement joins TRBV28 to TRBJ1-5; D unresolved. V was shortened by 3 bases and J by 7 bases, with 10 bases between the two germline ends. The CDR3 totals 13 residues. Germline V lookup: CDR1 MDHEN, CDR2 SYDVKM. Full variable domain (remainder filled in from reference TRBV28 and TRBJ1-5): DVKVTQSSRYLVKRTGEKVFLECVQDMDHENMFWYRQDPGLGLRLIYFSYDVKMKEKGDIPEGYSVSREKKERFSLILESASTNQTSMYLCASSFAGAQPQHFGDGTRLSIL.